The clone carrying this T cell receptor (beta chain) was detected only a few times. This record belongs to a study of T cells in Graves' hyperthyroidism and ophthalmopathy. J gave up 11 bases and V 5 bases, and 5 bases lay outside the gene matches. This CDR3 region has 13 residues. CDR1 and CDR2 from the germline V gene are SGHAT and FQNNGV. The CDR3 regions of TCR beta were amplified from RNA transcripts. The primer set for the first-round RT-PCR of the TCR CDR3 was HTBI. TCRdb re-called the multiplex PCR reads through MiXCR, storing one row per CDR3 protein. The table shows about 640,000 distinct CDR3 sequences, with around 20% occurring only once.

The V gene is TRBV11-2, the J gene TRBJ2-5; TRBD2 matches at 13 bases. Specimen: blood. The receptor was derived from a man in his thirties or forties with Graves' ophthalmopathy. The CDR3 loop is CASSNGLAGVQYF. In nucleotides, the CDR3 is TGTGCCAGCAGCAATGGACTAGCGGGAGTTCAGTACTTC.